This TCR beta chain was recovered during a study of T cell responses to AZD1222 COVID-19 vaccine. Profiling relied on immunoSEQ multiplex PCR, and the TCRdb table lists in-frame clones only, not all of them. Among fewer than 130,000 clones listed, around 94% were seen once. The sequence came from an adult in good health. The material sequenced was peripheral blood, taken on day 0 of AZD1222 vaccination.

Here the CDR3 reads CASSDNLNNYGYTF. The CDR3 nucleotides are TGTGCCAGCAGTGATAACCTAAATAACTATGGCTACACCTTC. This chain connects TRBV2 to TRBJ1-2; no firm D call. CDR1 SNHLY and CDR2 FYNNEI come from the germline V gene. Trimming removed 3 bases from V and 1 base from J, with 9 bases in between. The CDR3 loop spans 14 amino acids.